These 5 T cell receptor beta chains were all obtained from the same sample, sequenced in a study of neoadjuvant nivolumab and ipilimumab in lung cancer. Measured with immunoSEQ multiplex PCR; TCRdb has only the in-frame clones, and not every one. The data contain approximately 23,000 clones, less than 85% of them singletons. Sequencing used peripheral blood, obtained before neoadjuvant nivolumab, alone or with ipilimumab. The receptors shown here come from an adult with non-small cell lung cancer.

The rearrangement uses TRBV2 and TRBJ2-3; TRBD2 agrees at 11 bases. Germline V gene lookup returns CDR1 SNHLY and CDR2 FYNNEI. V shed 7 bases and J 4 bases; nucleotides not matched to a gene: 4. The CDR3 has 14 residues. The DNA of the CDR3 is TGTGCCAGCAAACTAGCGGGAGAGGCAGATACGCAGTATTTT. As protein: CASKLAGEADTQYF.

Turning to this clone: Relative to the germline gene, one junction end is altered; a read error may explain this. This chain joins TRBV25-1 and TRBJ1-2; D not resolved. The CDR3 extends over 13 amino acids. Per the germline V gene, CDR1 is MGHDK and CDR2 is SYGVNS. The CDR3 region has the DNA TGTGCCAGCCGTGAGGACGGCAACTATGGCTACACCTTC. Its protein product is CASREDGNYGYTF.

The V call is TRBV6-5, the J call TRBJ2-7; TRBD2 agrees at 7 bases. Germline-derived CDR1 and CDR2 are MNHEY and SVGAGI. The V and J ends lost 6 bases and 2 bases, in that order; junction bases with no gene match: 10. This CDR3 spans 15 amino acids. In DNA, the CDR3 is TGTGCCAGCAGCTTTAAAGCGGGAAAAACCTACGAGCAGTACTTC. Translation: CASSFKAGKTYEQYF.

The V gene is TRBV7-3, the J gene TRBJ2-3; D might be TRBD2 (5 bases). V gave up 4 bases and J gave up 1 base, with 9 bases separating them. The CDR3 contains 14 residues. Germline V gene data show CDR1 as SGHTA and CDR2 as FQGTGA. The CDR3 sequence: CASSWAGGTDTQYF. CDR3 nucleotide sequence: TGTGCCAGCAGCTGGGCCGGGGGCACAGATACGCAGTATTTT. Variable domain in full (rest from reference TRBV7-3 and TRBJ2-3): GAGVSQTPSNKVTEKGKYVELRCDPISGHTALYWYRQSLGQGPEFLIYFQGTGAADDSGLPNDRFFAVRPEGSVSTLKIQRTERGDSAVYLCASSWAGGTDTQYFGPGTRLTVL.

The rearrangement joins TRBV9 to TRBJ1-1; D not resolved. This CDR3 contains 12 residues. The germline V gene encodes CDR1 SGDLS and CDR2 YYNGEE. V shed 1 base and J shed 1 base, with 2 bases lying between them. This chain's CDR3 is CASSVPNTEAFF. The CDR3, as DNA: TGTGCCAGCAGCGTACCGAACACTGAAGCTTTCTTT.